These 28 T cell receptor beta chains share one sample of origin, sequenced in a study of blood T cell repertoires in COVID-19. Assay: immunoSEQ multiplex PCR; the TCRdb copy retains only in-frame clones and omits some. Of some 120,000 clones listed, 75% to 85% are singletons. Sequencing used peripheral blood. These receptors all come from a middle-aged man with active or convalescent COVID-19.

This chain uses TRBV6-1 with TRBJ1-2; D ambiguous. This CDR3 is built from 16 residues. V was pared by 1 base and J by 6 bases, with 18 bases between. Germline V lookup: CDR1 MNHNS, CDR2 SASEGT. CDR3 loop: CASSEGLVYISDGYTF. The CDR3, as DNA: TGTGCCAGCAGTGAAGGGCTGGTTTACATATCCGATGGCTACACCTTC.

The rearrangement joins TRBV5-1 to TRBJ1-6, with D unclear. Germline V gene data show CDR1 as SGHRS and CDR2 as YFSETQ. The V and J ends lost 3 bases and 7 bases respectively, with 8 bases between them. The CDR3 consists of 13 residues. The CDR3 bases are TGCGCCAGCAGCTCGAAGCCCAATTCACCCCTCCACTTT. Translation: CASSSKPNSPLHF.

The chain couples TRBV7-3 to TRBJ2-7; D possibly corresponds to TRBD2 (6 bases). V was pared by 7 bases and J by 3 bases, with 19 bases between. This CDR3 contains 15 residues. Germline CDR1 SGHTA, CDR2 FQGTGA. The CDR3 sequence is CASTYKAGPGYEQYF. Here the CDR3 DNA reads TGTGCCAGCACCTACAAAGCGGGCCCGGGCTACGAGCAGTACTTC. Full variable domain (missing parts from reference TRBV7-3 and TRBJ2-7): GAGVSQTPSNKVTEKGKYVELRCDPISGHTALYWYRQSLGQGPEFLIYFQGTGAADDSGLPNDRFFAVRPEGSVSTLKIQRTERGDSAVYLCASTYKAGPGYEQYFGPGTRLTVT.

This sequence joins TRBV28 and TRBJ1-1; D unclear. The CDR3 has 12 amino acids. Trimming took off 0 bases at V and 6 bases at J, with 5 bases between the two ends. CDR1 and CDR2 (germline): MDHEN, SYDVKM. DNA of the CDR3: TGTGCCAGCAGTTTATGGGCCTCTGAAGCTTTCTTT. Residues: CASSLWASEAFF.

This chain links TRBV2 with TRBJ2-3; maybe TRBD2 (5 bases). This CDR3 comprises 15 residues. V shed 1 base and J shed 1 base, with 9 bases lying between them. In germline, CDR1 is SNHLY, CDR2 FYNNEI. The CDR3 protein is CASSEVGGGTDTQYF. CDR3 nucleotide sequence: TGTGCCAGCAGTGAAGTTGGAGGAGGCACAGATACGCAGTATTTT.

The chain is built from TRBV19 and TRBJ1-5; possibly TRBD1 for D (6 bases). This CDR3 has 14 amino acids. V was trimmed by 0 bases and J by 7 bases, leaving 10 bases between them. Germline CDR1 LNHDA, CDR2 SQIVND (reference sequence). CDR3 sequence (DNA): TGTGCCAGTAGTATAGAGGGGGCTGGGCAGCCCCAGCATTTT. Translated: CASSIEGAGQPQHF.

CDR3 in amino acids: CASSVHAGGVTEAFF. The CDR3 DNA follows: TGTGCCAGCAGCGTACATGCGGGAGGGGTCACTGAAGCTTTCTTT. The rearrangement links TRBV9 to TRBJ1-1; the D gene is possibly TRBD1 (5 bases). V lost 1 base to trimming and J lost 4 bases, with 14 bases between them. The CDR3 is 15 residues long. Per germline, CDR1 SGDLS and CDR2 YYNGEE.

This clone was seen a handful of times. The gene calls are TRBV2 and TRBJ1-6; TRBD1 matches 10 bases. The germline V gene encodes CDR1 SNHLY and CDR2 FYNNEI. Trimming cost V 7 bases and J 7 bases; bases outside gene matches: 4. The CDR3 runs to 14 residues. In DNA, the CDR3 is TGTGCCAGCACCGTGACAGGGGGCAATTCACCCCTCCACTTT. This encodes CASTVTGGNSPLHF.

The genes are TRBV6-5 and TRBJ1-5; TRBD1 matches at 7 bases. The germline CDR1 and CDR2 sequences are MNHEY and SVGAGI. The CDR3 covers 16 residues. V gave up 4 bases and J gave up 6 bases; unmatched junction bases: 12. The CDR3 DNA sequence: TGTGCCAGCAGTTCTCATTCCAACAGGGGAGGTCAGCCCCAGCATTTT. Translation: CASSSHSNRGGQPQHF.

This chain connects TRBV7-2 to TRBJ1-3; TRBD1 might be the D (5 bases). The length of the CDR3 is 14 residues. V gave up 5 bases and J gave up 0 bases, with 8 bases separating them. Germline CDR1 SGHTA, CDR2 FQGNSA. The CDR3 nucleotides read TGTGCCAGCAGCCCGACAGTCTCTGGAAACACCATATATTTT. Its translation is CASSPTVSGNTIYF.

This chain connects TRBV5-1 to TRBJ1-1; D remains ambiguous. Germline V gene data show CDR1 as SGHRS and CDR2 as YFSETQ. The CDR3 runs 13 residues. Trimming stripped 5 bases from V and 1 base from J, with 9 bases between. The CDR3, as DNA: TGCGCCAGCAGGGCAGGAGGGAACACTGAAGCTTTCTTT. Its translation is CASRAGGNTEAFF.

The chain joins TRBV18 to TRBJ2-1; 7 bases match TRBD2. Germline CDR1 reads KGHSH; CDR2 reads LQKENI. CDR3 size: 12 residues. V dropped 5 bases and J dropped 14; count of bases not matched to a gene: 9. This CDR3 reads CASSSRGGSEFF. The CDR3 coding sequence is TGTGCCAGCTCATCGAGGGGCGGGAGTGAGTTCTTC.

The V call is TRBV27, the J call TRBJ2-7; 7 bases align to TRBD2. The germline CDR1 and CDR2 sequences are MNHEY and SMNVEV (reference sequence). With V trimmed by 7 bases and J by 6 bases, 12 bases remained unmatched. The CDR3 runs to 14 residues. CDR3 region: CASNSRGGPSEQYF. The CDR3 nucleotides are TGTGCCAGCAACTCCCGCGGGGGACCCTCCGAGCAGTACTTC.

V usage is TRBV5-1 and J usage is TRBJ1-2; perhaps TRBD1 as D (5 bases). The length of the CDR3 is 16 residues. The V gene's germline CDR1 is SGHRS and CDR2 YFSETQ. The ends were cut back, 4 bases at V and 1 base at J, with 17 bases in the middle. This chain's CDR3 is CASSPFSGGVNYGYTF. In nucleotides, the CDR3 is TGCGCCAGCAGCCCCTTTTCGGGGGGGGTTAACTATGGCTACACCTTC.

V usage is TRBV30 and J usage is TRBJ1-2; D not certain. Per the germline V gene, CDR1 is GTSNPN and CDR2 is SVGIG (reference sequence). Trimming took off 2 bases at V and 0 bases at J, with 7 bases between the two ends. The CDR3 spans 13 residues. CDR3 in DNA: TGTGCCTGGAGTAGCAACCCTAACTATGGCTACACCTTC. It yields the protein CAWSSNPNYGYTF.

The rearrangement links TRBV7-9 to TRBJ2-4, with no clear D. Trimming removed 5 bases from V and 0 bases from J, with 14 bases in between. This CDR3 contains 16 residues. CDR1 and CDR2 (germline): SEHNR, FQNEAQ (reference sequence). The CDR3 protein is CASSPVAVQAKNIQYF. The CDR3 nucleotides are TGTGCCAGCAGCCCGGTGGCGGTCCAAGCCAAAAACATTCAGTACTTC.

This chain connects TRBV7-9 to TRBJ1-4; D is perhaps TRBD1 (6 bases). The V gene lost 5 bases and the J gene lost 4 bases, with 14 bases spanning the gap. The CDR3 is made up of 15 amino acids. Germline CDR1 reads SEHNR; CDR2 reads FQNEAQ (reference sequence). The CDR3 coding sequence is TGTGCCAGCAGCCCTAGGACAGCCCTTAATGAAAAACTGTTTTTT. Its protein is CASSPRTALNEKLFF.

This rearrangement joins TRBV3-1 (or the pseudogene TRBV3-2) to TRBJ1-1; no clear D. V was clipped by 0 bases and J by 8 bases, with 13 bases between them. The V gene's germline CDR1 is LGHDT and CDR2 YNNKEL (reference sequence). The CDR3 is 14 residues long. The CDR3 region is CASSQDTVRLEAFF. The CDR3 DNA reads as TGTGCCAGCAGCCAAGATACGGTGAGGTTGGAAGCTTTCTTT.

The CDR3 loop is CASSLGTSSYEQYF. DNA of the CDR3: TGTGCCAGCAGTTTAGGGACTAGCTCGTACGAGCAGTACTTC. The chain combines TRBV27 with TRBJ2-7, with TRBD2 matching over 9 bases. Trimming took 2 bases from V and 4 from J; bases not matched to a gene: 3. CDR3 length: 14 amino acids. CDR1 is MNHEY, CDR2 SMNVEV, per germline (reference sequence).

The V and J genes are TRBV12-2 and TRBJ1-1; the table assigns TRBD1, which was not confirmed against the DNA. TRBV12-2 has pseudogene status. This CDR3 spans 17 amino acids. The CDR3 loop is CASRFGTGGMGNTEAFF. The CDR3 DNA follows: TGTGCAAGTCGCTTCGGGACAGGTGGGATGGGTAACACTGAAGCTTTCTTT.

This chain uses TRBV7-9 with TRBJ1-6; 8 nucleotides line up with TRBD1. The CDR3 covers 17 residues. The trim removed 5 bases at V and 0 bases at J, leaving 6 bases unmatched. Per the germline V gene, CDR1 is SEHNR and CDR2 is FQNEAQ (reference sequence). CDR3 sequence (DNA): TGTGCCAGCAGCACAGGACAGGGAAACTCCTATAATTCACCCCTCCACTTT. It is translated as CASSTGQGNSYNSPLHF. The whole variable domain, filled in from reference TRBV7-9 and TRBJ1-6, reads DTGVSQNPRHKITKRGQNVTFRCDPISEHNRLYWYRQTLGQGPEFLTYFQNEAQLEKSRLLSDRFSAERPKGSFSTLEIQRTEQGDSAMYLCASSTGQGNSYNSPLHFGNGTRLTVT.

The V call is TRBV19, the J call TRBJ2-1, with 9 bases identical to TRBD2. The CDR3 runs 16 residues. Looked up from germline, CDR1 is LNHDA and CDR2 is SQIVND (reference sequence). The V segment lost 7 bases and the J segment 0 bases; nucleotides outside the gene matches: 7. The CDR3: CASIKTSGSSYNEQFF. CDR3 nucleotides: TGTGCCAGTATTAAGACTAGCGGCAGCTCCTACAATGAGCAGTTCTTC.

This clone is a singleton in its sample. The chain recombines TRBV4-1 with TRBJ2-7, with TRBD1 as a possible D gene (5 bases). The V end was cut by 3 bases, the J end by 4 bases, with 10 bases between. CDR1 and CDR2 (germline): MGHRA, YSYEKL. The CDR3 sequence is 13 residues long. The DNA of the CDR3 is TGCGCCAGCAGCCATCCCCAGGGATACGAGCAGTACTTC. It encodes CASSHPQGYEQYF.

The chain links TRBV7-9 to TRBJ2-7; tentatively, D is TRBD1 (5 bases). The CDR3 consists of 16 residues. V shed 3 bases and J shed 5 bases, with 20 bases lying between them. Germline CDR1 SEHNR, CDR2 FQNEAQ (reference sequence). CDR3 sequence reads: CASSFHEGVFADEQYF. CDR3 coding DNA: TGTGCCAGCAGCTTTCATGAAGGGGTCTTTGCGGACGAGCAGTACTTC.

This clone was recorded once. V gene TRBV19 combines with J gene TRBJ2-7; D not resolved. The CDR3 is 11 residues long. Germline values: CDR1 LNHDA, CDR2 SQIVND (reference sequence). V was trimmed by 5 bases and J by 6 bases, leaving 8 bases between them. Here the CDR3 reads CASSSYTEQYF. The CDR3 DNA sequence: TGTGCCAGTAGTTCATACACCGAGCAGTACTTC.

This clone has a handful of counts. V and J are TRBV19 and TRBJ2-7; D might be TRBD2 (6 bases). The CDR3 sequence is 15 residues long. Trimming removed 1 base from V and 3 bases from J, with 13 bases in between. CDR1 and CDR2 (germline): LNHDA, SQIVND (reference sequence). CDR3 coding DNA: TGTGCCAGTAGTATAGTGCGGGGAGCACACTACGAGCAGTACTTC. It translates to CASSIVRGAHYEQYF.

The chain has TRBV11-2 and TRBJ1-1; D is possibly TRBD1 (5 bases). This CDR3 contains 16 residues. The V gene lost 0 bases and the J gene lost 1 base, with 12 bases spanning the gap. Looked up from germline, CDR1 is SGHAT and CDR2 is FQNNGV. Here the CDR3 reads CASSLDPNRWNTEAFF. The DNA for the CDR3 is TGTGCCAGCAGCTTAGATCCCAACAGGTGGAACACTGAAGCTTTCTTT.

V and J are TRBV6-5 and TRBJ2-3; 15 bases are a match to TRBD2. After removal of 2 bases from V and 4 bases from J, the junction contained 1 base not matched to a gene. The CDR3 contains 16 residues. The germline V gene encodes CDR1 MNHEY and CDR2 SVGAGI. The DNA of the CDR3 is TGTGCCAGCAGTTACGGACTAGCGGGGGGGGCAGATACGCAGTATTTT. This translates into CASSYGLAGGADTQYF.